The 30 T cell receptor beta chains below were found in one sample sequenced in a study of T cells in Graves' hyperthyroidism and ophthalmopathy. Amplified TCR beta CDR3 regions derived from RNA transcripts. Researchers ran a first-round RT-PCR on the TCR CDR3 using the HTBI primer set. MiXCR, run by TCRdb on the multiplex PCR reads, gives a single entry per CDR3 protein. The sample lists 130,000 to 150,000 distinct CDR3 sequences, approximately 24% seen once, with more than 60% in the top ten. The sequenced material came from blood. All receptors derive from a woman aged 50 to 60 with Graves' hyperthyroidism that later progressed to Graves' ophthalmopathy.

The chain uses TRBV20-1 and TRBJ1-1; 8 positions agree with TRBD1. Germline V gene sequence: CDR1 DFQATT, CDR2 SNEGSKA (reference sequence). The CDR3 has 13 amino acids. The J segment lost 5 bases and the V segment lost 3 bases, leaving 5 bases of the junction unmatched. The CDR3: CSARKQGATEAFF. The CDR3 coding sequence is TGCAGTGCTAGGAAGCAGGGGGCAACTGAAGCTTTCTTT.

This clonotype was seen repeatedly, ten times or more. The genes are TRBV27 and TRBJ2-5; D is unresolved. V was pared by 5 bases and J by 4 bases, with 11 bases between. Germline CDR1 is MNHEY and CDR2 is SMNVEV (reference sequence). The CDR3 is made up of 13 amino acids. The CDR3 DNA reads TGTGCCAGCAGTGGGGTCCGGTTAGAGACCCAGTACTTC. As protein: CASSGVRLETQYF.

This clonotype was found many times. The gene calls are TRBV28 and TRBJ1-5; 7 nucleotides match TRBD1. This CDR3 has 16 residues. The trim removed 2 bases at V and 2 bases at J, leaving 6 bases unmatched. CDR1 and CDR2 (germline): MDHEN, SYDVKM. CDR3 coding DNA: TGTGCCAGCAGTTTACAGGGGGGGTCTGGCAATCAGCCCCAGCATTTT. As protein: CASSLQGGSGNQPQHF.

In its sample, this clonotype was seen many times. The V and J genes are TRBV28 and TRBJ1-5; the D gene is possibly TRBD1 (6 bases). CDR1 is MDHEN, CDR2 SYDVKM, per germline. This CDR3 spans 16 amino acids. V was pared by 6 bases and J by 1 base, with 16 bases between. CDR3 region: CASSLSTGFSNQPQHF. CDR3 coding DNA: TGTGCCAGCAGCCTTTCAACAGGGTTCAGCAATCAGCCCCAGCATTTT.

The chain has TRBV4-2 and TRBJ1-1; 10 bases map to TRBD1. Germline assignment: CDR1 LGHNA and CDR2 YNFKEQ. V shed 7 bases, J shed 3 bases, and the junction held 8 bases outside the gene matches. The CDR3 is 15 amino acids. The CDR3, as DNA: TGTGCCAGCACTAGACAGGGGGCGATGGACACTGAAGCTTTCTTT. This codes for CASTRQGAMDTEAFF.

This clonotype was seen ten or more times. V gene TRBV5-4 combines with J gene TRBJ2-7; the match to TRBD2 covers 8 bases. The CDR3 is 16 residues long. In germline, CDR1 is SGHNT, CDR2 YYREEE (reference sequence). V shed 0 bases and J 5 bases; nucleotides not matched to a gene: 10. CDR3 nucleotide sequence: TGTGCCAGCAGCTTGGCTGGGCTAGCGGGTTCCCACGAGCAGTACTTC. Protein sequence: CASSLAGLAGSHEQYF.

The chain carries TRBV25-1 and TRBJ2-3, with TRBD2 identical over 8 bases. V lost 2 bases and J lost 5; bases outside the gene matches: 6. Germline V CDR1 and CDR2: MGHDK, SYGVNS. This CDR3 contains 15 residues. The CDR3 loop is CASSEAGGRGDTQYF. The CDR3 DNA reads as TGTGCCAGCAGTGAAGCGGGAGGACGAGGAGATACGCAGTATTTT.

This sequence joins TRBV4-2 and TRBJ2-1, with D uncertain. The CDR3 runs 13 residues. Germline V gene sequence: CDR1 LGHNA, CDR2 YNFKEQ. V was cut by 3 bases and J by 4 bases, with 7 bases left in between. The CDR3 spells CASSQAIYNEQFF. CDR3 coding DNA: TGTGCCAGCAGCCAGGCCATTTACAATGAGCAGTTCTTC.

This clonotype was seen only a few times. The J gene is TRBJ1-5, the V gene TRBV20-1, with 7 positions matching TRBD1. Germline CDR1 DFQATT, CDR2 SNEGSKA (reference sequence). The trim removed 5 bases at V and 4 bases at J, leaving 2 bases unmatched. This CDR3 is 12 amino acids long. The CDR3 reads CSAGTDNQPQHF. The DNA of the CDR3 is TGCAGTGCTGGGACAGATAATCAGCCCCAGCATTTT.

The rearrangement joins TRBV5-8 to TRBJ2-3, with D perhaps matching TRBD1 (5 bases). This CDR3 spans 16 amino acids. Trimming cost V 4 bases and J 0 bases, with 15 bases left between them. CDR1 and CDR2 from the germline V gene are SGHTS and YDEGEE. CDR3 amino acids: CASSGALGASTDTQYF. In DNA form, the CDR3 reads TGTGCCAGCAGCGGCGCCCTAGGGGCTAGCACAGATACGCAGTATTTT.

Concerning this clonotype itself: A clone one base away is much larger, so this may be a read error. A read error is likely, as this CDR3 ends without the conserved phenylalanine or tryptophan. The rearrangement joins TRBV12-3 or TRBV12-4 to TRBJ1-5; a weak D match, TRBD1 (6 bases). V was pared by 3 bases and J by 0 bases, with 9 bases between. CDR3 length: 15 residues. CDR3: CASSFTGYSNQPQHS. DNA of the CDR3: TGTGCCAGCAGTTTTACAGGGTATAGCAATCAGCCCCAGCATTCT.

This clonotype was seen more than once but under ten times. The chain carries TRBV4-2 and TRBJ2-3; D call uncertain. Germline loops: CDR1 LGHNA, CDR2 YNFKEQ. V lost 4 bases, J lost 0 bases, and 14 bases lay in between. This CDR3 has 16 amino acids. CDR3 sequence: CASSRERSPSTDTQYF. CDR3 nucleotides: TGTGCCAGCAGCCGGGAAAGGAGCCCTAGCACAGATACGCAGTATTTT.

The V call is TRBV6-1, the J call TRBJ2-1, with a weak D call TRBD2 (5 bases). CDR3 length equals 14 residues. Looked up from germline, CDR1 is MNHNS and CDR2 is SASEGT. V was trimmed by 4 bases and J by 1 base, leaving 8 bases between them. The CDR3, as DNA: TGTGCCAGCAGTGCCGGGAATTCCTACAATGAGCAGTTCTTC. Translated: CASSAGNSYNEQFF.

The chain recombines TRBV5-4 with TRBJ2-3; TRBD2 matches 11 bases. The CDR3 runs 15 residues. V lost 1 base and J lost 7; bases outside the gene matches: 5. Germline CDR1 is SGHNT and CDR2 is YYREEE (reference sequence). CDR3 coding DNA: TGTGCCAGCAGCTTGACTAGCGGGAGTGAGCATACGCAGTATTTT. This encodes CASSLTSGSEHTQYF.

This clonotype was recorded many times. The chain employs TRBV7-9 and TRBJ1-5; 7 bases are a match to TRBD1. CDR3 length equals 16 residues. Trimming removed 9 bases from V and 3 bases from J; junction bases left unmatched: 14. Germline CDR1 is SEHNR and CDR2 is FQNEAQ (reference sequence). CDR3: CASSTGTAYTNQPQHF. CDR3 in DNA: TGTGCCAGTTCGACCGGGACAGCTTACACCAATCAGCCCCAGCATTTT. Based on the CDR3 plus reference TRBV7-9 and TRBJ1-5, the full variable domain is DTGVSQNPRHKITKRGQNVTFRCDPISEHNRLYWYRQTLGQGPEFLTYFQNEAQLEKSRLLSDRFSAERPKGSFSTLEIQRTEQGDSAMYLCASSTGTAYTNQPQHFGDGTRLSIL.

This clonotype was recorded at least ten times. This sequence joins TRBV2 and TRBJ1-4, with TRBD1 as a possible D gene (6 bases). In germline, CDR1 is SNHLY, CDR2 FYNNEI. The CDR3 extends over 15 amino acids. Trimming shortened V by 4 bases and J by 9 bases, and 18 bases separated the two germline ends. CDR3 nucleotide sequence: TGTGCCAGCAGTGCATTTGGGGGCGGTTCCCAAAAACTGTTTTTT. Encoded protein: CASSAFGGGSQKLFF.

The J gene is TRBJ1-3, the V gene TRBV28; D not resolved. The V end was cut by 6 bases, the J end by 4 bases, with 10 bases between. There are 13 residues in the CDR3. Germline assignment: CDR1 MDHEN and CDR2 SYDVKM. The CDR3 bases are TGTGCCAGCAGCCCTCCGGCAGGAAACACCATATATTTT. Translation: CASSPPAGNTIYF. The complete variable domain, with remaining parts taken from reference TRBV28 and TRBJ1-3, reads DVKVTQSSRYLVKRTGEKVFLECVQDMDHENMFWYRQDPGLGLRLIYFSYDVKMKEKGDIPEGYSVSREKKERFSLILESASTNQTSMYLCASSPPAGNTIYFGEGSWLTVV.

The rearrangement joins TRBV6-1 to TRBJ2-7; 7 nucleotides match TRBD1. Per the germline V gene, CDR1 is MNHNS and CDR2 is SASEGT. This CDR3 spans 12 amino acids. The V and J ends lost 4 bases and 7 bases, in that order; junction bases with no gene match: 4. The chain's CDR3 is CASSGTGREQYF. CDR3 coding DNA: TGTGCCAGCAGTGGGACAGGCAGGGAGCAGTACTTC.

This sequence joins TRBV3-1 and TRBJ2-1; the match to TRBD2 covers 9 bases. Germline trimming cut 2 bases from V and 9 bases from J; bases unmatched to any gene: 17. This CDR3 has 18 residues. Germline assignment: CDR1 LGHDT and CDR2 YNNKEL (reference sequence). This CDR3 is CASSQPGAGGEYKPEQFF. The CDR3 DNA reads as TGTGCCAGCAGCCAACCCGGGGCGGGAGGGGAGTACAAGCCTGAGCAGTTCTTC.

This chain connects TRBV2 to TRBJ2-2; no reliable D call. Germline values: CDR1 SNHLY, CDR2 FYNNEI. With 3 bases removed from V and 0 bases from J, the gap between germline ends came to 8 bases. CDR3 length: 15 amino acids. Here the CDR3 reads CASSDASANTGELFF. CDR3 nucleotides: TGTGCCAGCAGTGATGCCAGCGCGAACACCGGGGAGCTGTTTTTT. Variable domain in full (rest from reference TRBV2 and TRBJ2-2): EPEVTQTPSHQVTQMGQEVILRCVPISNHLYFYWYRQILGQKVEFLVSFYNNEISEKSEIFDDQFSVERPDGSNFTLKIRSTKLEDSAMYFCASSDASANTGELFFGEGSRLTVL.

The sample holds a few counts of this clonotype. CDR3 sequence (DNA): TGTGCCAGTAGATCTGGGGGGAGCTCCTACAATGAGCAGTTCTTC. Protein sequence: CASRSGGSSYNEQFF. The chain carries TRBV19 and TRBJ2-1; D might be TRBD2 (6 bases). Germline V gene lookup returns CDR1 LNHDA and CDR2 SQIVND (reference sequence). The CDR3 is 15 residues long. The V and J ends lost 6 bases and 0 bases respectively, with 12 bases between them.

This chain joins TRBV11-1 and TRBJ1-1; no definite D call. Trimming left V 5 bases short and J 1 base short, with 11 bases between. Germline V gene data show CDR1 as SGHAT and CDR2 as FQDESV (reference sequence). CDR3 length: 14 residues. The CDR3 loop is CASSASWGNTEAFF. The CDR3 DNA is TGTGCCAGCAGCGCAAGTTGGGGGAACACTGAAGCTTTCTTT.

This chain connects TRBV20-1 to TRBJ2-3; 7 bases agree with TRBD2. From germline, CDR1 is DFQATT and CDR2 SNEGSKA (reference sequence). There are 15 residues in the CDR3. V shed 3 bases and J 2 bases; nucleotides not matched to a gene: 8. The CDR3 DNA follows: TGCAGTGCTAGGGGGGGGGAGTCACCCACAGATACGCAGTATTTT. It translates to CSARGGESPTDTQYF.

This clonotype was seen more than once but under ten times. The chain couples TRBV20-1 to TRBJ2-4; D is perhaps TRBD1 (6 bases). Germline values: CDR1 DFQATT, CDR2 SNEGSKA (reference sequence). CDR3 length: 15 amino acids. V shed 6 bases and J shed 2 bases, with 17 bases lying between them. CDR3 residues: CSATVWDITKNIQYF. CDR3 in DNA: TGCAGTGCCACCGTCTGGGACATCACCAAAAACATTCAGTACTTC.

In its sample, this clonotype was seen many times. In nucleotides, the CDR3 is TGCGCCAGCACAGGGCTGAGGACAGATACGCAGTATTTT. Protein: CASTGLRTDTQYF. The chain has TRBV5-1 and TRBJ2-3; a possible D gene is TRBD1 (5 bases). The CDR3 sequence is 13 residues long. Germline assignment: CDR1 SGHRS and CDR2 YFSETQ. V lost 6 bases and J lost 3, with 11 bases in between.

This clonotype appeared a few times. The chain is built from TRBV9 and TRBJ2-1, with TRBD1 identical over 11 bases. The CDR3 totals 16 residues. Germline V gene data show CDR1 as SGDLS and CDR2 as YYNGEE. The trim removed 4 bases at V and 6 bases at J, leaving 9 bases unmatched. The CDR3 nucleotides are TGTGCCAGCAGCCCAGTGGGGACAGGGGGTCGCAATGAGCAGTTCTTC. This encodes CASSPVGTGGRNEQFF. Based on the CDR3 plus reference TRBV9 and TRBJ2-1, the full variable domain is DSGVTQTPKHLITATGQRVTLRCSPRSGDLSVYWYQQSLDQGLQFLIQYYNGEERAKGNILERFSAQQFPDLHSELNLSSLELGDSALYFCASSPVGTGGRNEQFFGPGTRLTVL.

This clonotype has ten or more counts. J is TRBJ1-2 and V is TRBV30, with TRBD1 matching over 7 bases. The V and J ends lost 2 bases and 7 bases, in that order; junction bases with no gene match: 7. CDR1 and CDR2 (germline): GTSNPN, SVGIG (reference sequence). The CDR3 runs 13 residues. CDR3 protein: CAWSRQGVGGYTF. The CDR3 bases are TGTGCCTGGAGTAGACAGGGCGTGGGTGGCTACACCTTC.

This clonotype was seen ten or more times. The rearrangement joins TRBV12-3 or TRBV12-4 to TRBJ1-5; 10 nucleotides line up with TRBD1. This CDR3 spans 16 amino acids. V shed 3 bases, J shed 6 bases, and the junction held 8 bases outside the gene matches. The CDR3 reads CASSFIRGDRGQPQHF. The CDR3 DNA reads TGTGCCAGCAGTTTTATACGAGGGGACAGGGGTCAGCCCCAGCATTTT.

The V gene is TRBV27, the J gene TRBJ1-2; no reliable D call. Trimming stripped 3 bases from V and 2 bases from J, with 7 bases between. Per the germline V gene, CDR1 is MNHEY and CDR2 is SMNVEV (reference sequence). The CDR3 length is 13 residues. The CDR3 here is CASSFNGNYGYTF. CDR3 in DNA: TGTGCCAGCAGTTTCAATGGGAACTATGGCTACACCTTC.

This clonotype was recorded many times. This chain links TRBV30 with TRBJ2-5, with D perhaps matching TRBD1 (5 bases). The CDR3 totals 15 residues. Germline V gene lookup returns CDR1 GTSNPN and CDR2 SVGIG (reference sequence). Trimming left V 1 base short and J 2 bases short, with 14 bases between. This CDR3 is CAWSALRVGQETQYF. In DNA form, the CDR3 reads TGTGCCTGGAGTGCCCTCAGGGTAGGGCAAGAGACCCAGTACTTC.